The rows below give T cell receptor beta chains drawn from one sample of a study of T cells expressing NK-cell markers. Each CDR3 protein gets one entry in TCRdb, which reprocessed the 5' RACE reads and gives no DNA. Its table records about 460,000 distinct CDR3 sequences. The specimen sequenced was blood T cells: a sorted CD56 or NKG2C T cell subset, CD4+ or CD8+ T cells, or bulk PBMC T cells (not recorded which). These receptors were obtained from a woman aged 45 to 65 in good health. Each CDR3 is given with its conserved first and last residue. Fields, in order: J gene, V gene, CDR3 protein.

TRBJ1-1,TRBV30,CAWNAGGSEAFF
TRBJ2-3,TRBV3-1,CASSPMGPRDTQYF
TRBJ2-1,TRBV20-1,CSARDPSGSPYNEQFF
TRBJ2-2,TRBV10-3,CAIQGTSGTGELFF
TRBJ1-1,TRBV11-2,CASSFAGTGNTEAFF
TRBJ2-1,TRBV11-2,CASILRVLGGNEQFF
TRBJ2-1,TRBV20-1,CSARDLRFSNEQFF
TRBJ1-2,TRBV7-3,CASSPRGQLDYGYTF
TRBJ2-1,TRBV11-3,CASSPRAGDSLNNEQFF
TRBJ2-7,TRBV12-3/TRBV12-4,CASSRRQGGQYF
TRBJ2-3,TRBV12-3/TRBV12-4,CASSLGGPTQYF
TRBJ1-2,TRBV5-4,CASSLQRGVAGYTF
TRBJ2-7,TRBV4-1,CASSQGLAGAYEQYF
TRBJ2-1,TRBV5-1,CARKPRGRMLVNEQFF
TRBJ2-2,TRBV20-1,CSAPLAGTPNTGELFF
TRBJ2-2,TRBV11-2,CASSLGLVRILPGELFF
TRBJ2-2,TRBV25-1,CASNRAGGELFF
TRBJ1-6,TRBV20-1,CSARDRDKGAYNSPLHF
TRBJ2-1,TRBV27,CASSSASFREAYNEQFF
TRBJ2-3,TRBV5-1,CASSLDGRKGDTQYF
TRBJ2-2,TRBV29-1,CSARTGGSNTGELFF
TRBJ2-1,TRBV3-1,CASTTGLGYNEQFF
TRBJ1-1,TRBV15,CATSREETFNTEAFF
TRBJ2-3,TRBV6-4,CASSPSGSRTDTQYF
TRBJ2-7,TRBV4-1,CASSRLPGAGEQYF
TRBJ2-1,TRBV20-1,CSAREPGLSYNEQFF
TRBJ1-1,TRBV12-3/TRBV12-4,CASSLWGARMNTEAFF
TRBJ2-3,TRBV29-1,CSAGTGAGTDTQYF
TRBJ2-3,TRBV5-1,CASSLAGLAGGNTQYF
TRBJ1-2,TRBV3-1,CASSQEWGTYGYTF
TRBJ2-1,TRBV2,CASSDGRDAYNEQFF
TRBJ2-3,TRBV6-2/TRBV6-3,CASSSGISTDTQYF
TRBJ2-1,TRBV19,CASRRTSMLNEQFF
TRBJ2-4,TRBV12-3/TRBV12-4,CASSLGRAKNIQYF
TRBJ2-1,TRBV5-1,CASGDFFSSYNEQFF
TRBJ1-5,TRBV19,CASSIAGGHQPQHF